Given below is one T cell receptor beta chain in context. J gave up 2 bases and V 0 bases, and 12 bases lay outside the gene matches. Per the germline V gene, CDR1 is SGDLS and CDR2 is YYNGEE. The CDR3 length is 18 residues. The data belong to a study of technical replicates of blood from a handful of donors. This table comes from immunoSEQ multiplex PCR, and its TCRdb copy is limited to in-frame clones, with some not included. The sample carries around 70,000 clones, approximately 94% recorded once. The sample consisted of T cells isolated from PBMCs. The receptor comes from a human donor in good health. The V and J genes are TRBV9 and TRBJ2-3, with 7 bases lining up with TRBD2. CDR3 coding DNA: TGTGCCAGCAGCGTAGGAGGCATGCCGGGACTAATCACAGATACGCAGTATTTT. Translated, it gives CASSVGGMPGLITDTQYF. Full variable domain (outside the CDR3, taken from reference TRBV9 and TRBJ2-3): DSGVTQTPKHLITATGQRVTLRCSPRSGDLSVYWYQQSLDQGLQFLIQYYNGEERAKGNILERFSAQQFPDLHSELNLSSLELGDSALYFCASSVGGMPGLITDTQYFGPGTRLTVL.